The 3 T cell receptor beta chains presented below share a single source sample, sequenced in a study of cytotoxic CD8 clonotypes in ibrutinib-treated CLL. The method was immunoSEQ multiplex PCR; TCRdb's version includes in-frame clones alone and lacks a portion of them. The data contain approximately 300,000 clones, around four fifths of them singletons. The sample consisted of PBMCs, taken before ibrutinib treatment. All receptors derive from a human donor with chronic lymphocytic leukemia.

The chain combines TRBV9 with TRBJ2-1; 9 bases agree with TRBD2. The CDR3 consists of 16 residues. With 2 bases clipped from V and 5 bases from J, the junction kept 8 bases outside the gene matches. Germline assignment: CDR1 SGDLS and CDR2 YYNGEE. The CDR3 nucleotides are TGTGCCAGCAGCGTGGGCAGTCTAGCGGGGCACAATGAGCAGTTCTTC. Translation gives CASSVGSLAGHNEQFF.

This clone was counted only a few times. V and J are TRBV29-1 and TRBJ1-2; D unresolved. This CDR3 contains 14 residues. In germline, CDR1 is SQVTM, CDR2 ANQGSEA. V lost 4 bases to trimming and J lost 5 bases, with 17 bases between them. The CDR3 here is CSVVTDFRTYGYTF. The CDR3 coding sequence is TGCAGCGTTGTTACGGACTTCCGCACGTATGGCTACACCTTC.

The chain joins TRBV5-5 to TRBJ1-3; weak D call: TRBD1 (5 bases). With 4 bases removed from V and 2 bases from J, the gap between germline ends came to 10 bases. The germline V gene encodes CDR1 SGHKS and CDR2 YYEKEE (reference sequence). The CDR3 is 14 residues long. The chain's CDR3 is CASSPQGPGNTIYF. The CDR3 DNA sequence: TGTGCCAGCAGCCCCCAGGGTCCTGGAAACACCATATATTTT.